One sample yielded the 29 T cell receptor beta chains listed below, sequenced in a study of T cell responses to AZD1222 COVID-19 vaccine. Clones were sequenced by immunoSEQ multiplex PCR, and TCRdb holds only the in-frame ones, with some missing. The sample includes some 120,000 clones, roughly nine tenths seen only once; the top ten take 25% to 30%. The sample in question was peripheral blood, obtained on day 0 of AZD1222 vaccination. These receptors came from an adult in good health.

J is TRBJ1-2 and V is TRBV28, with unresolved D. The V and J ends lost 2 bases and 3 bases respectively, with 4 bases between them. From germline, CDR1 is MDHEN and CDR2 SYDVKM. The length of the CDR3 is 12 residues. The CDR3 DNA sequence: TGTGCCAGCAGTTTACAGGACTATGGCTACACCTTC. Residues: CASSLQDYGYTF.

V is TRBV9 and J is TRBJ1-3; possibly TRBD1 for D (6 bases). The CDR3 loop spans 16 amino acids. CDR1 and CDR2 from the germline V gene are SGDLS and YYNGEE. V shed 4 bases and J shed 2 bases, with 16 bases lying between them. This chain's CDR3 is CASSNSHPGAGNTIYF. The CDR3 nucleotides read TGTGCCAGCAGCAATAGTCATCCAGGGGCTGGAAACACCATATATTTT.

Regarding this clone: This specimen includes other DNA sequences encoding the same CDR3. The chain employs TRBV6-5 and TRBJ1-1; 10 bases agree with TRBD1. From germline, CDR1 is MNHEY and CDR2 SVGAGI. V lost 6 bases and J lost 1; bases outside the gene matches: 2. CDR3 length: 14 residues. CDR3 loop: CASRTGGWNTEAFF. The CDR3 DNA reads as TGTGCCAGCAGGACAGGGGGCTGGAACACTGAAGCTTTCTTT.

The chain joins TRBV6-5 to TRBJ2-2; TRBD1 is a possible D gene (6 bases). Trimming took 6 bases from V and 6 from J, leaving 11 bases between them. CDR1 and CDR2 (germline): MNHEY, SVGAGI. CDR3 size: 13 residues. Written as DNA, the CDR3 is TGTGCCAGCAGGGATACAGGGCCCGGGGAGCTGTTTTTT. Its translation is CASRDTGPGELFF.

The CDR3 loop reads CASSFEGEYGYTF. The DNA for the CDR3 is TGTGCCAGCAGCTTCGAGGGCGAGTATGGCTACACCTTC. The chain uses TRBV4-2 and TRBJ1-2; D uncertain. There are 13 residues in the CDR3. Between the trimmed V and J ends, which lost 5 bases and 5 bases, there was a span of 12 bases. Per the germline V gene, CDR1 is LGHNA and CDR2 is YNFKEQ.

The genes are TRBV3-1 (or the pseudogene TRBV3-2) and TRBJ2-6, with a possible D match to TRBD2 (5 bases). CDR3 length: 15 amino acids. Trimming removed 2 bases from V and 6 bases from J, with 11 bases in between. The V gene's germline CDR1 is LGHDT and CDR2 YNNKEL (reference sequence). The CDR3 sequence: CASSQKGAVANVLTF. CDR3 DNA sequence: TGTGCCAGCAGCCAAAAGGGAGCCGTGGCCAACGTCCTGACTTTC.

J is TRBJ1-4 and V is TRBV12-3 or TRBV12-4, with D unresolved. V lost 3 bases and J lost 7, with 3 bases in between. The length of the CDR3 is 11 residues. The CDR3 DNA follows: TGTGCCAGCAGTTTTTCTGAAAAACTGTTTTTT. Its protein is CASSFSEKLFF.

This clone was seen just once. The genes are TRBV19 and TRBJ1-1; possibly TRBD1 for D (5 bases). Germline V gene sequence: CDR1 LNHDA, CDR2 SQIVND (reference sequence). The V and J ends lost 5 bases and 1 base respectively, with 14 bases between them. This CDR3 is 15 amino acids long. The CDR3 reads CASSGWTSPNTEAFF. Written as DNA, the CDR3 is TGTGCCAGTAGTGGATGGACAAGCCCGAACACTGAAGCTTTCTTT.

This clone has just one count. This chain links TRBV5-4 with TRBJ2-7; D may be TRBD2 (5 bases). The CDR3 covers 12 residues. CDR1 is SGHNT, CDR2 YYREEE, per germline (reference sequence). V lost 3 bases and J lost 5, with 9 bases in between. Here the CDR3 reads CASSSLSDEQYF. The CDR3 coding sequence is TGTGCCAGCAGCTCCCTTAGCGACGAGCAGTACTTC.

CDR3 nucleotides: TGTGCCAGCAGTGTATCGGGGACAGGGGGACAAGAGACCCAGTACTTC. Translating gives CASSVSGTGGQETQYF. This chain uses TRBV6-1 with TRBJ2-5; 11 bases fit TRBD1. The length of the CDR3 is 16 residues. Germline V gene lookup returns CDR1 MNHNS and CDR2 SASEGT. Trimming cost V 4 bases and J 2 bases; bases outside gene matches: 6.

This sequence joins TRBV19 and TRBJ1-1; 11 positions agree with TRBD1. With V trimmed by 3 bases and J by 4 bases, 7 bases remained unmatched. The CDR3 length is 16 residues. The germline V gene has CDR1 LNHDA and CDR2 SQIVND (reference sequence). This CDR3 is CASSMAGQGALTEAFF. The CDR3 nucleotides are TGTGCCAGTAGTATGGCTGGACAGGGGGCTCTCACTGAAGCTTTCTTT.

The chain links TRBV5-1 to TRBJ2-3; unclear D gene. Trimming removed 0 bases at V and 2 bases at J, with 10 bases between. The CDR3 has 15 amino acids. Germline CDR1 reads SGHRS; CDR2 reads YFSETQ. The CDR3 DNA reads TGCGCCAGCAGCTTGGGCGAGATTAACACAGATACGCAGTATTTT. Translated: CASSLGEINTDTQYF.

The chain couples TRBV6-6 to TRBJ1-1; TRBD1 is a possible D gene (5 bases). Trimming pared 2 bases from V and 4 bases from J, leaving 8 bases between. Germline CDR1 is MNHNY and CDR2 is SVGAGI (reference sequence). The CDR3 has 13 amino acids. The CDR3 spells CASSYGTGTEAFF. The CDR3 bases are TGTGCCAGCAGTTACGGGACGGGCACTGAAGCTTTCTTT.

The chain is built from TRBV9 and TRBJ2-5, with 10 bases fitting TRBD2. The CDR3 length is 16 residues. Germline CDR1 and CDR2: SGDLS and YYNGEE. Germline trimming cut 0 bases from V and 4 bases from J; bases unmatched to any gene: 6. The CDR3 here is CASSVGRGLAPETQYF. For the CDR3, the DNA is TGTGCCAGCAGCGTAGGTAGGGGACTAGCGCCAGAGACCCAGTACTTC. Full variable domain (rest looked up from reference TRBV9 and TRBJ2-5): DSGVTQTPKHLITATGQRVTLRCSPRSGDLSVYWYQQSLDQGLQFLIQYYNGEERAKGNILERFSAQQFPDLHSELNLSSLELGDSALYFCASSVGRGLAPETQYFGPGTRLLVL.

This sequence joins TRBV11-2 and TRBJ1-4, with a weak D call TRBD1 (6 bases). V lost 4 bases and J lost 4, with 16 bases in between. The CDR3 consists of 16 residues. The germline V gene has CDR1 SGHAT and CDR2 FQNNGV. The CDR3 region is CASSSLVGGHNEKLFF. CDR3 coding DNA: TGTGCCAGCAGCTCCCTGGTTGGGGGACATAATGAAAAACTGTTTTTT. The full variable domain, its missing parts supplied by reference TRBV11-2 and TRBJ1-4, is EAGVAQSPRYKIIEKRQSVAFWCNPISGHATLYWYQQILGQGPKLLIQFQNNGVVDDSQLPKDRFSAERLKGVDSTLKIQPAKLEDSAVYLCASSSLVGGHNEKLFFGSGTQLSVL.

In the case of this clone: Other DNA sequences in the sample encode the same CDR3. The gene calls are TRBV5-1 and TRBJ2-5, with D perhaps assigned TRBD1 or TRBD2 (6 bases each). Germline-derived CDR1 and CDR2 are SGHRS and YFSETQ. Trimming pared 0 bases from V and 5 bases from J, leaving 11 bases between. The CDR3 has 14 residues. The CDR3 here is CASSLEGGSETQYF. The CDR3 DNA reads as TGCGCCAGCAGCTTGGAGGGGGGAAGCGAGACCCAGTACTTC.

This rearrangement joins TRBV20-1 to TRBJ2-5; D possibly corresponds to TRBD1 (5 bases). The CDR3 runs to 12 residues. Trimming removed 3 bases from V and 1 base from J, with 6 bases in between. CDR1 is DFQATT and CDR2 is SNEGSKA in the germline V gene (reference sequence). CDR3 coding DNA: TGCAGTGCTAGTAGGGGCCAAGAGACCCAGTACTTC. Its translation is CSASRGQETQYF.

The CDR3 sequence is CASSVDPAGFSNQPQHF. As DNA, the CDR3 is TGTGCCAGCAGCGTAGACCCAGCAGGTTTTAGCAATCAGCCCCAGCATTTT. The chain employs TRBV9 and TRBJ1-5, with D unclear. The CDR3 contains 17 residues. Per the germline V gene, CDR1 is SGDLS and CDR2 is YYNGEE. Trimming shortened V by 0 bases and J by 0 bases, and 13 bases separated the two germline ends.

The chain couples TRBV11-2 to TRBJ1-1; 7 bases fit TRBD1. Trimming cost V 3 bases and J 8 bases; bases outside gene matches: 6. Per germline, CDR1 SGHAT and CDR2 FQNNGV. The length of the CDR3 is 13 residues. The CDR3 nucleotides are TGTGCCAGCAGCTTGGGGTGGGACAGAGAAGCTTTCTTT. Residues: CASSLGWDREAFF.

The chain links TRBV29-1 to TRBJ2-2; maybe TRBD1 (6 bases). The CDR3 extends over 13 amino acids. CDR1 and CDR2 (germline): SQVTM, ANQGSEA. Trimming left V 7 bases short and J 1 base short, with 10 bases between. The CDR3 nucleotides are TGCAGCGCCGCGACAGGGAACACCGGGGAGCTGTTTTTT. Protein: CSAATGNTGELFF.

As for this clone: One junction end does not reproduce the germline sequence, and a read error may be involved. The chain is built from TRBV24-1 and TRBJ2-2; 8 bases fit TRBD1. The CDR3 loop spans 16 amino acids. In germline, CDR1 is KGHDR, CDR2 SFDVKD. This chain's CDR3 is CATNSGRGLNTGELFF. The CDR3 bases are TGTGCTACCAACTCAGGCAGGGGGCTAAACACCGGGGAGCTGTTTTTT.

On this clone: Other DNA sequences within the sample encode an identical CDR3. The gene calls are TRBV11-2 and TRBJ1-1, with TRBD1 matching 7 bases. Germline V gene data show CDR1 as SGHAT and CDR2 as FQNNGV. Trimming removed 4 bases from V and 3 bases from J; junction bases left unmatched: 2. The CDR3 runs to 13 residues. CDR3 sequence reads: CASSSQGDTEAFF. The CDR3 DNA reads as TGTGCCAGCAGCTCTCAGGGGGACACTGAAGCTTTCTTT.

J is TRBJ1-2 and V is TRBV20-1, with 10 bases lining up with TRBD1. V shed 3 bases, J shed 2 bases, and the junction held 3 bases outside the gene matches. CDR1 and CDR2 from the germline V gene are DFQATT and SNEGSKA (reference sequence). This CDR3 has 14 amino acids. The CDR3 DNA follows: TGCAGTGCTAGTCCGGGACAGGGGAACTATGGCTACACCTTC. Residues: CSASPGQGNYGYTF.

CDR3 sequence reads: CASSQGPNTEAFF. The CDR3 DNA reads as TGTGCCAGCTCACAAGGCCCGAACACTGAAGCTTTCTTT. The chain has TRBV18 and TRBJ1-1, with unresolved D. Trimming stripped 4 bases from V and 1 base from J, with 7 bases between. This CDR3 is built from 13 residues. Looked up from germline, CDR1 is KGHSH and CDR2 is LQKENI.

The J gene is TRBJ1-2, the V gene TRBV18; TRBD1 might be the D (5 bases). With 4 bases removed from V and 4 bases from J, the gap between germline ends came to 16 bases. Germline-derived CDR1 and CDR2 are KGHSH and LQKENI. The CDR3 extends over 15 amino acids. CDR3 DNA sequence: TGTGCCAGCTCACTCAGAAAGGGTGGGGCCTATGGCTACACCTTC. It encodes CASSLRKGGAYGYTF.

As regards this clone: Other nucleotide sequences in the sample specify the same CDR3. The chain recombines TRBV9 with TRBJ2-7; tentatively, D is TRBD1 or TRBD2 (5 bases each). Looked up from germline, CDR1 is SGDLS and CDR2 is YYNGEE. The CDR3 extends over 13 amino acids. V lost 3 bases, J lost 4 bases, and 11 bases lay in between. The chain's CDR3 is CASSGLRGYEQYF. The CDR3 DNA follows: TGTGCCAGCAGCGGATTGAGGGGTTACGAGCAGTACTTC.

The chain is built from TRBV18 and TRBJ2-7; TRBD2 agrees at 7 bases. The CDR3 is 16 amino acids. The germline V gene has CDR1 KGHSH and CDR2 LQKENI. V lost 3 bases, J lost 5 bases, and 13 bases stayed unmatched. This chain's CDR3 is CASSPGEGLGGNEQYF. The CDR3 DNA reads as TGTGCCAGCTCACCGGGGGAGGGTCTCGGCGGGAACGAGCAGTACTTC.

J is TRBJ1-5 and V is TRBV6-5; a possible D gene is TRBD1 (6 bases). The germline gives CDR1 MNHEY, CDR2 SVGAGI. There are 14 residues in the CDR3. Trimming left V 6 bases short and J 4 bases short, with 13 bases between. The CDR3 region has the DNA TGTGCCAGCAGATCCACAGGGTTAAATCAGCCCCAGCATTTT. As protein: CASRSTGLNQPQHF.

The chain uses TRBV12-3 or TRBV12-4 and TRBJ2-7; possibly TRBD1 for D (5 bases). This CDR3 spans 13 amino acids. Trimming took 6 bases from V and 7 from J, leaving 16 bases between them. CDR3 coding DNA: TGTGCCAGCAGGGTCAGGGTAATGGGGGAGCAGTACTTC. It specifies CASRVRVMGEQYF.